A selection of T cell receptor beta chains follows, all from one sample in a study of cytomegalovirus exposure and HLA in healthy donors. Here immunoSEQ multiplex PCR was the method, and the copy in TCRdb shows in-frame clones only, minus some. The sample includes 150,000 or so clones, around 75% of them seen just once. The sequencing sample was made of PBMCs. These receptors originate from a woman between 18 and 30 years old in good health and CMV-seronegative. Both conserved end residues are part of each CDR3. A D gene is named only where the DNA matches it firmly. Size is stated for part of the rows, as once, few or many counts, or as a class when the clone is expanded.

size	V	J	length	D	DNA	CDR3
NA	TRBV9	TRBJ1-1	13	TRBD1	TGTGCCAGCAGCGGCACAGGGGTCACTGAAGCTTTCTTT	CASSGTGVTEAFF
NA	TRBV27	TRBJ2-1	18	NA	TGTGCCAGCAGTTTATGGCGGGGAGACTCGAGCTCCTACAATGAGCAGTTCTTC	CASSLWRGDSSSYNEQFF
NA	TRBV7-9	TRBJ1-4	13	NA	TGTGCCAGCAGCTTGGCCGACAGTGAAAAACTGTTTTTT	CASSLADSEKLFF
NA	TRBV5-8	TRBJ1-5	16	TRBD1	TGTGCCAGCAGCGCCCTCACAGGGGGCCTCGGGCAGCCCCAGCATTTT	CASSALTGGLGQPQHF
NA	TRBV6-5	TRBJ2-5	14	NA	TGTGCCAGCAGCCGAGACAGGTTTCAAGAGACCCAGTACTTC	CASSRDRFQETQYF
NA	TRBV28	TRBJ2-1	15	TRBD2	TGTGCCAGCAGTCCACATGCTAGCGGGAGGTACGACACGGTCTTC	CASSPHASGRYDTVF
NA	TRBV11-3	TRBJ2-5	16	TRBD2	TGTGCCAGCAGCTTTGGCGGGAGGGCGCGTCAAGAGACCCAGTACTTC	CASSFGGRARQETQYF
few	TRBV19	TRBJ1-5	16	NA	TGTGCCAGTAGTGGTGGATGGGAGCGGGGCAATCAGCCCCAGCATTTT	CASSGGWERGNQPQHF
once	TRBV7-8	TRBJ2-3	16	TRBD2	TGTGCCAGCAGCCACTCTGAGCGGGGACGCACAGATACGCAGTATTTT	CASSHSERGRTDTQYF
NA	TRBV7-2	TRBJ1-2	13	NA	TGTGCCAGCAGCCCAGAAGCTAACTATGGCTACACCTTC	CASSPEANYGYTF
NA	TRBV14	TRBJ1-3	14	NA	TGTGCCAGCAGCCAATTCGGAGCGGGAAACACCATATATTTT	CASSQFGAGNTIYF
few	TRBV7-2	TRBJ2-5	15	TRBD2	TGTGCCAGCAAATCACGCGGGGGGGCGGGAGAGACCCAGTACTTC	CASKSRGGAGETQYF
NA	TRBV28	TRBJ2-1	16	NA	TGTGCCAGCAGAGATTATCGGGGGTTCTCCTACAATGAGCAGTTCTTC	CASRDYRGFSYNEQFF
NA	TRBV7-6	TRBJ2-1	15	TRBD2	TGTGCCAGCAGAAAAGCGGGGGGGCCGGGCAATGAGCAGTTCTTC	CASRKAGGPGNEQFF
NA	TRBV19	TRBJ2-3	13	TRBD2	TGTGCCAGTAGTATAGTCGGCCTAGCGGCGCAGTATTTT	CASSIVGLAAQYF
once	TRBV7-6	TRBJ2-3	16	TRBD1	TGTGCCAGCAGCGGGATTCGGGACAGTCCCCCATTGGCGCAGTATTTT	CASSGIRDSPPLAQYF
NA	TRBV10-3	TRBJ2-7	14	NA	TGTGCCATCAGTGAGTCACGTTTCTCCTACGAGCAGTACTTC	CAISESRFSYEQYF
NA	TRBV7-9	TRBJ1-1	11	NA	TGTGCCAGCAGCCCTAGCAGAGAAGCTTTCTTT	CASSPSREAFF
NA	TRBV7-2	TRBJ2-7	14	TRBD1	TGTGCCAGCAGCTCTCGGACAGGCCTTTACGAGCAGTACTTC	CASSSRTGLYEQYF
once	TRBV5-5	TRBJ1-1	18	NA	TGTGCCAGCAGCATTCTACTCAGGGGTGTAGGGGTGGGCACTGAAGCTTTCTTT	CASSILLRGVGVGTEAFF
NA	TRBV29-1	TRBJ1-2	13	NA	TGCAGCGTTGCTCCTATGCTGCACTATGGCTACACCTTC	CSVAPMLHYGYTF
NA	TRBV5-1	TRBJ2-5	14	TRBD1	TGCGCCAGCAGCCGTACAGGGGACCAAGAGACCCAGTACTTC	CASSRTGDQETQYF
NA	TRBV7-9	TRBJ1-1	15	NA	TGTTCCAGCAGCTTAGTGCTCGGGTTGAGCACTGAAGCTTTCTTT	CSSSLVLGLSTEAFF
NA	TRBV5-3	TRBJ2-3	17	TRBD2	TGTGCCAGAAGCTTGACTAGCGGGGGCGCCCGCACAGATACGCAGTATTTT	CARSLTSGGARTDTQYF
once	TRBV7-9	TRBJ1-1	14	TRBD1	TGTGCCAGCAGCACACAGGGGGCGAACACTGAAGCTTTCTTT	CASSTQGANTEAFF
few	TRBV6-6	TRBJ2-6	15	NA	TGTGCCAGCAGCCTGCAGGGATCTGGGGCCAACGTCCTGACTTTC	CASSLQGSGANVLTF
few	TRBV11-2	TRBJ2-1	15	TRBD2	TGTGCCAGCAGCGCCCTGTGGAGCGGGATCAATGAGCAGTTCTTC	CASSALWSGINEQFF
few	TRBV7-6	TRBJ2-3	16	TRBD2	TGTGCCAGCAGCTTACGGGCGGGGGGAGACACAGATACGCAGTATTTT	CASSLRAGGDTDTQYF
NA	TRBV27	TRBJ2-1	16	TRBD2	TGTGCCAGCAGGGGACTAGCGGGAGGCCTCGGGGGTGAGCAGTTCTTC	CASRGLAGGLGGEQFF
NA	TRBV11-3	TRBJ2-3	15	TRBD2	TGTGCCAGCGAAAATAGCGGGGGCTACACAGATACGCAGTATTTT	CASENSGGYTDTQYF
NA	TRBV21-1	TRBJ2-4	15	NA	TGTGCCAGAAGAGGGACAGGGAACGACAAAAACATTCAGTACTTC	CARRGTGNDKNIQYF
few	TRBV5-6	TRBJ1-3	18	NA	TGTGCCAGCAGTCTGGGATCGCCAGGGTCCACCTCTGGAAACACCATATATTTT	CASSLGSPGSTSGNTIYF
NA	TRBV15	TRBJ1-4	15	NA	TGTGCCACCAGCGACTCAAACAGGGCAGGTGAAAAACTGTTTTTT	CATSDSNRAGEKLFF
once	TRBV7-2	TRBJ2-1	17	TRBD2	TGTGCCAGCAGCTCCCTTTGGGCTAGCGGGGTCGGCAATGAGCAGTTCTTC	CASSSLWASGVGNEQFF
few	TRBV7-2	TRBJ1-2	16	NA	TGTGCCAGCAGCTCGTATCGTAGGGGGTCCCACTATGGCTACACCTTC	CASSSYRRGSHYGYTF
NA	TRBV19	TRBJ1-5	15	TRBD1	TGTGCCAGTAGTCTCACAGGGGGTATCAATCAGCCCCAGCATTTT	CASSLTGGINQPQHF
NA	TRBV7-2	TRBJ1-2	15	TRBD1	TGTGCCAGCAGCTTACAGGACAGGGCCGGCTATGGCTACACCTTC	CASSLQDRAGYGYTF
NA	TRBV14	TRBJ1-6	16	TRBD1	TGTGCCAGCAGCCAAGGACAGGGGGCGCGAAATTCACCCCCCCACTTT	CASSQGQGARNSPPHF
NA	TRBV7-2	TRBJ1-2	14	NA	TGTGCCAGCAGCCTACAGGGAACTAACTATGGCTACACCTTC	CASSLQGTNYGYTF
NA	TRBV7-9	TRBJ2-1	14	TRBD1	TGTGCCAGCAGCTTAAGGGGACAGGGGGGACGGCAGTTCTTC	CASSLRGQGGRQFF
few	TRBV6-5	TRBJ1-4	15	TRBD1	TGTGCCAGCAGTTCATACAGGGGGGTCGGTGAAAAACTGTTTTTT	CASSSYRGVGEKLFF
NA	TRBV5-6	TRBJ1-1	15	TRBD1	TGTGCCAGCAGCCTACTGACAGGGGGTGGCACTGAAGCTTTCTTT	CASSLLTGGGTEAFF
NA	TRBV5-6	TRBJ1-1	13	NA	TGTGCCAGCAGCCCTTGGGGCCGACGAGAAGCTTTCTTT	CASSPWGRREAFF
NA	TRBV11-2	TRBJ2-3	15	NA	TGTGCCAGCAGCTTTCGGAGCCCCCCAGCAGATACGCAGTATTTT	CASSFRSPPADTQYF
NA	TRBV7-9	TRBJ2-1	14	TRBD2	TGTGCCAGCAGCTTGGCTAGCGGGAGTAATGAGCAGTTCTTC	CASSLASGSNEQFF
NA	TRBV7-9	TRBJ2-1	15	NA	TGTGCCAGCAGCCGCCCCGCCTACGGACTAACTGAGCAGTTCTTC	CASSRPAYGLTEQFF
NA	TRBV15	TRBJ2-5	16	TRBD2	TGTGCCACCAGCAGAGGCGGTAGCGGGGGCGCGGAGACCCAGTACTTC	CATSRGGSGGAETQYF